This entry features one T cell receptor beta chain sequence. The antigen this receptor binds is unknown. Base qualities are missing; no much larger clone stands one base away. This entry belongs to a study of T cell responses to AZD1222 COVID-19 vaccine (dated by TCRdb to about 2021). Study-level background: AZD1222 recipients with second doses at about 4 weeks or about 12 weeks were pooled, because spike-specific TCR depth and breadth did not differ between schedules. A total of roughly 240 trial participants underwent TCR sequencing, of whom nearly 210 received two doses of AZD1222 and about 25 received two doses of the MenACWY control vaccine. Trial participants were enrolled by age into 18-55, 56-69 and 70-plus year subgroups, with 148, 28 and 57 TCR-sequenced participants respectively.

Results and caveats for the whole study, not just this receptor: The 56-69-year group was small, and its depth increase did not reach significance, likely because of low power. Because no day 14 peak-response samples were available, repertoires were characterized only after the peak T cell response. Epitopes outside the regions mutated in the B.1.351 and B.1.1.7 variants were reportedly recognized by nearly half of the unique spike-specific TCRs. Spike-specific TCR breadth and depth rose significantly after two AZD1222 doses compared with day 0 and with MenACWY recipients. Participants were mostly white British and included more females than males, and it was suggested by the authors that clonal diversity may have been underestimated. The vaccine-associated CD4 TCRs covered the entire spike protein, and the dominant responses fell in regions 160-218 and 743-854. Conclusions about previously exposed vaccinees are limited, since just 6 or 7 AZD1222 recipients were seropositive for SARS-CoV-2 at baseline.

The CDR3 regions of human TCRbeta chains were analyzed by immunosequencing. The source study handled its data this way. TCRs in the repertoires were compared against a reference library of SARS-CoV-2-specific TCRs that had been generated with the MIRA antigen-specificity platform. Breadth meant the fraction of unique TCRs that were SARS-CoV-2-associated, whereas depth meant the fraction of total T cells that were SARS-CoV-2-associated. Using the MIRA data, every spike-specific TCR was mapped to the spike region that the TCR reacted to and assigned to either a CD4 or a CD8 class. Log10-transformed breadth and depth values were compared by one-way ANOVA with Sidak's multiple comparisons tests. TCRdb took this table from immuneACCESS and kept in-frame rearrangements with V and J called. Such tables lack part of the clones; where checked against another copy, unresolved V genes explain under half of the gap, and the rest is unexplained. That table furnishes V, J and clone size, whereas the DNA furnished D and trimming. Recorded for this sample are about 130,000 clones; 80% to 95% of them occurred a single time. Under 4% of the sample comes from the top ten.

What this sample's time point label stands for: baseline before first vaccination. Vaccinee samples came from UK trials COV001 and COV002, including a single-blind randomized controlled phase 2/3 trial of AZD1222 (ChAdOx1 nCoV-19) in healthy adults. Trial participant PBMC samples were collected at day 0 and day 28 after the second dose for TCRbeta chain sequencing. The CDR3 runs 13 amino acids, cysteine and phenylalanine included. Of all the DNA, just the CDR3 is kept, 39 bases in frame from base 1. The germline V gene sets CDR1 to MDHEN and CDR2 to SYDVKM. Trimming takes 4 bases from V and 2 bases from J, and the germline ends sit 7 bases apart.

The chain is encoded by TRBV28 joined to TRBJ2-3; too little of a D gene remains to name it. The sample consisted of peripheral blood, taken on day 0 of AZD1222 vaccination. This clonotype was obtained from an adult in good health. The nucleotides are TGTGCCAGCAGTTCACAGTACACAGATACGCAGTATTTT. Its coded protein is CASSSQYTDTQYF.